The clone carrying this T cell receptor beta chain was counted a single time. The antigen is unknown. Isolation of the CD4+ and CD8+ populations was accomplished via positive magnetic bead selection, with purity assessed by flow cytometry. Assay: immunoSEQ multiplex PCR; the TCRdb copy retains only in-frame clones and omits some. The sample records approximately 21,000 clones, about 83% being singletons. The junction had 7 bases not matched to a gene; V was cut back by 7 bases and J by 4 bases. Germline loops: CDR1 SQVTM, CDR2 ANQGSEA. The CDR3 consists of 13 residues. The data are from a study of somatic mutations in cytotoxic T cells in rheumatoid arthritis. Across the whole study: Before any treatment began, about 30 ml EDTA peripheral blood was collected from patients right after diagnosis. Including V beta1+ cells that were sequenced for TCRB, some T-cell populations stained with V beta antibodies were flow-sorted at nearly 100% purity.

Study outcomes and limitations: Among rheumatoid arthritis patients, TRBV07 appeared slightly underrepresented, and this finding was left without any adjustment for multiple comparisons.

This chain uses TRBV29-1 with TRBJ1-2; 9 nucleotides line up with TRBD1. The sequenced material came from CD8+ T cells sorted from blood. This sequence originates from an adult with rheumatoid arthritis. The chain's CDR3 is CSDSGTGRYGYTF. DNA of the CDR3: TGCAGCGACTCCGGGACAGGGCGCTATGGCTACACCTTC.